The sequence of this TCR beta chain was determined in a study of shared clonotypes between healthy human individuals. For this clone: Its target is unknown.

Genomic DNA of every subset was divided equally among multiple immunoSEQ plates. The data were produced by immunoSEQ multiplex PCR, yet TCRdb's version contains in-frame clones alone and is incomplete. This table has about half a million clones, about 84% appearing once. Donors comprised healthy HIV-negative adults lacking recent acute infections or vaccinations. All of the donors resided in Nashville, Tennessee, and each was a Caucasian adult. Overall study findings and caveats: The authors expected sequencing depth to affect clonotype sharing among donors.

V gave up 6 bases and J gave up 3 bases, with 12 bases separating them. The CDR3 contains 13 residues. CDR1 is MNHEY and CDR2 is SMNVEV in the germline V gene (reference sequence). The receptor was derived from a woman aged 35 to 49 in good health. Some clones in this sample may be carry-over from other donors' samples. The V gene is TRBV27, the J gene TRBJ2-7; D possibly uses TRBD1 or TRBD2 (7 bases each). Sequenced: PBMCs. The CDR3 nucleotides are TGTGCCAGCAGCAGGGGGGGGAACTACGAGCAGTACTTC. Its protein product is CASSRGGNYEQYF.